This TCR beta chain is from a study of shared clonotypes between healthy human individuals. On the study more broadly: Per donor, CD8 memory used one plate, CD8 naive used two, CD4 memory used three and CD4 naive used three.

Findings and caveats of the study: For naive CD4 cells, 4% to 5% of clonotypes were shared across a few donors. A generally larger estimated richness was seen in naive subsets than in memory subsets.

A single count supports this clone. Its antigen is currently unknown. The V gene's germline CDR1 is SQVTM and CDR2 ANQGSEA. The length of the CDR3 is 15 residues. V dropped 7 bases and J dropped 2; count of bases not matched to a gene: 11. The material for each subset, its genomic DNA, was split evenly across several immunoSEQ plates. Profiling relied on immunoSEQ multiplex PCR, and the TCRdb table lists in-frame clones only, not all of them. The profile shows fewer than 1.8 million clones, just under 99% of them singletons. The TCR originated in a man younger than 40 in good health. The sample taken for sequencing was naive CD4+ T cells sorted from blood. Described subset: CD45RA+ positively selected. The chain couples TRBV29-1 to TRBJ2-1; 7 nucleotides agree with TRBD1. CDR3 nucleotides: TGCAGCGGCAGAGGACAGGCGAAAGCCTACAATGAGCAGTTCTTC. Translation gives CSGRGQAKAYNEQFF.